The rows below give T cell receptor beta chains drawn from one sample of a study of blood T cell repertoires in COVID-19. The table came from immunoSEQ multiplex PCR; TCRdb's copy has only in-frame clones and leaves some out. The table has more than 80,000 clones, 85% to 90% seen once; the top ten hold roughly 5%. Sequencing was carried out using peripheral blood. The receptors here all came from a middle-aged man with acute or convalescent COVID-19. Each CDR3 is given with its conserved first and last residue. Each record gives: CDR3 protein, clone size, V gene. Rows may omit the clone size; those that give it use once, few, many or a size class.

CASSASRGLAGGGTDTQYF,NA,TRBV9
CASSILKGDEQYF,NA,TRBV19
CASSYVDSGYNEQFF,NA,TRBV6-6
CASSRNPGQRDEKLFF,NA,TRBV3-1/TRBV3-2
CASSPIGGLSGPDTQYF,NA,TRBV9
CASSTVGGYEQYF,NA,TRBV6-5
CASSPTGGERFAKNIQYF,few,TRBV5-4
CASSLVSRGMRYEQFF,NA,TRBV7-9
CASSQGSIQYF,once,TRBV3-1/TRBV3-2
CASSFGGLNEKLFF,NA,TRBV13
CASSLDGTGSGPQHF,NA,TRBV5-1
CASSVGNGYSTDTQYF,NA,TRBV9
CASSLGQVDGYTF,NA,TRBV5-6
CAWSSLPGTSGRTDTQYF,NA,TRBV30
CASSLAPTGQRNEQFF,NA,TRBV11-1
CASSLGHDVNTEAFF,NA,TRBV7-9
CASSVGLDSNEQFF,once,TRBV7-9
CSVAAAQGAGEQYF,NA,TRBV29-1
CASSLGGTAMGDGYTF,NA,TRBV7-9
CASSVGTSTNEKLFF,NA,TRBV9
CASSQETRDNEQFF,once,TRBV3-1/TRBV3-2
CASSERTKGEKLFF,once,TRBV27
CAADRGGTNTGELFF,NA,TRBV28
CASRKRGGNEQFF,NA,TRBV3-1/TRBV3-2
CASSLYRYNEQFF,NA,TRBV7-2
CASSSPGQGAVNEQFF,NA,TRBV3-1/TRBV3-2
CATSRDIPGAANTGELFF,NA,TRBV24-1
CSALLSGTYNEQFF,NA,TRBV29-1
CATSEGTGLINEQFF,NA,TRBV24-1
CASSFLTGGTEAFF,NA,TRBV27
CASSPRGGQETQYF,once,TRBV6-5
CASSLLSGFGTDTIYF,NA,TRBV7-6
CASSKEVNRNTEAFF,NA,TRBV21-1
CASSLGGGGNYGYTF,NA,TRBV7-2
CASSGTGSGDGYTF,NA,TRBV6-1
CASSLDTYYGYTF,NA,TRBV12-3/TRBV12-4
CASGGTANEKLFF,NA,TRBV6-5
CASSPMGQPQHF,few,TRBV7-2
CASSTAQTVGSYEQYF,NA,TRBV19
CAWSWTPGLAGRGGELFF,NA,TRBV30
CAISYGQTETQYF,NA,TRBV10-3
CSVVEGASGNTIYF,NA,TRBV29-1
CASTAQGEITEAFF,NA,TRBV19
CASSLGRKGVGRVDGYTF,NA,TRBV7-3
CASSLRPGSNQPQHF,NA,TRBV5-5
CASSPGTRFSYEQYF,NA,TRBV4-1
CASSEAPRGSTEAFF,NA,TRBV2
CASSIGGSGSKKLFF,NA,TRBV19
CASSPGQGTNTGELFF,NA,TRBV18
CASSYFRGFYGYTF,NA,TRBV7-2
CASSQDRRTAGDNEQFF,NA,TRBV4-1
CASSELSGYTF,NA,TRBV6-1
CASSFQGNTEAFF,NA,TRBV7-3
CASSRGGGFEEKLFF,NA,TRBV5-4